This T cell receptor beta chain was retrieved from a study of technical replicates of blood from several donors. The V gene's germline CDR1 is MNHNY and CDR2 SVGAGI (reference sequence). The junction had 13 bases not matched to a gene; V was cut back by 6 bases and J by 3 bases. The CDR3 length is 16 residues. TCRdb's copy holds only in-frame clones and misses some; the assay was immunoSEQ multiplex PCR. This sample has around 70,000 clones, with 93% found just once. Material: T cells isolated from PBMCs. The rearrangement joins TRBV6-6 to TRBJ2-7; 8 nucleotides agree with TRBD1. This clonotype originated in a human donor in good health. The DNA for the CDR3 is TGTGCCAGCAGGGGGCAAGACAGGGGAAGGGTCTACGAGCAGTACTTC. Translating gives CASRGQDRGRVYEQYF.